The next 22 T cell receptor beta chains were all read from a single sample in a study of blood T cell repertoires in COVID-19. The data were produced by immunoSEQ multiplex PCR, yet TCRdb's version contains in-frame clones alone and is incomplete. The repertoire holds more than 90,000 clones, with approximately 87% as singletons. Source material: peripheral blood. The receptors stem from an older man who had recovered from COVID-19.

The chain employs TRBV7-8 and TRBJ1-5; 7 bases line up with TRBD1. Germline V gene lookup returns CDR1 SGHVS and CDR2 FQNEAQ. V lost 1 base, J lost 1 base, and 7 bases stayed unmatched. The CDR3 covers 17 residues. CDR3 DNA sequence: TGTGCCAGCAGCTTAGAAAGGGGGCGTCTCAGCAATCAGCCCCAGCATTTT. It encodes CASSLERGRLSNQPQHF. The complete variable domain, with remaining parts taken from reference TRBV7-8 and TRBJ1-5, reads GAGVSQSPRYKVAKRGQDVALRCDPISGHVSLFWYQQALGQGPEFLTYFQNEAQLDKSGLPSDRFFAERPEGSVSTLKIQRTQQEDSAVYLCASSLERGRLSNQPQHFGDGTRLSIL.

V is TRBV29-1 and J is TRBJ2-3; D uncertain. The CDR3 has 13 residues. The ends were cut back, 2 bases at V and 5 bases at J, with 11 bases in the middle. CDR1 is SQVTM, CDR2 ANQGSEA, per germline. The CDR3: CSVERGVRDTQYF. The CDR3 DNA reads as TGCAGCGTTGAACGTGGAGTTCGAGATACGCAGTATTTT.

This clone was recorded only once. The V call is TRBV19, the J call TRBJ2-1; 8 positions agree with TRBD2. The CDR3 sequence is 16 residues long. V shed 6 bases, J shed 5 bases, and the junction held 12 bases outside the gene matches. Per the germline V gene, CDR1 is LNHDA and CDR2 is SQIVND (reference sequence). The CDR3 DNA is TGTGCCAGTAGCTCTTGGGGGAGACTAGCGAACAATGAGCAGTTCTTC. Translating it yields CASSSWGRLANNEQFF.

The chain is built from TRBV12-3 or TRBV12-4 and TRBJ2-2; possibly TRBD2 for D (6 bases). The CDR3 is made up of 12 amino acids. Trimming removed 5 bases from V and 6 bases from J, with 7 bases in between. In DNA form, the CDR3 reads TGTGCCAGCAGTCGGGGGTCCGGGGAGCTGTTTTTT. Its translation is CASSRGSGELFF.

DNA for the CDR3: TGTGCCAGCAGTGATAGGACAGGGGCCGGGGCCAACGTCCTGACTTTC. Its translation is CASSDRTGAGANVLTF. The chain carries TRBV6-1 and TRBJ2-6; 9 bases line up with TRBD1. From germline, CDR1 is MNHNS and CDR2 SASEGT. Trimming at V came to 3 bases and at J to 4 bases, leaving 4 bases not matched to a gene. The CDR3 sequence is 16 residues long.

This clone is a singleton in its sample. The chain couples TRBV30 to TRBJ2-7, with 8 bases fitting TRBD2. The CDR3 consists of 14 residues. Germline CDR1 GTSNPN, CDR2 SVGIG (reference sequence). Unmatched junction bases numbered 8, after V lost 3 bases and J lost 4 bases. The CDR3 DNA sequence: TGTGCCTGGAGCGGGAGGGGTTCGAGTTACGAGCAGTACTTC. Translated, it gives CAWSGRGSSYEQYF.

The rearrangement joins TRBV27 to TRBJ2-2, with TRBD1 matching 10 bases. Germline CDR1 MNHEY, CDR2 SMNVEV (reference sequence). With V trimmed by 6 bases and J by 4 bases, 8 bases remained unmatched. The CDR3 runs to 16 residues. DNA of the CDR3: TGTGCCAGCAGCGTTGTAGGACAGGGGGGCACCGGGGAGCTGTTTTTT. Its translation is CASSVVGQGGTGELFF.

This clone showed up just once. The chain carries TRBV7-9 and TRBJ2-2; D gene unclear. This CDR3 has 13 amino acids. Trimming left V 3 bases short and J 6 bases short, with 8 bases between. CDR1 and CDR2 from the germline V gene are SEHNR and FQNEAQ (reference sequence). Written as DNA, the CDR3 is TGTGCCAGCAGCTTGTCGTTCGCCGGGGAGCTGTTTTTT. Residues: CASSLSFAGELFF.

CDR3 in amino acids: CASSSGTSGGTSSYNEQFF. In DNA form, the CDR3 reads TGTGCCAGCAGCTCCGGGACTAGCGGGGGGACCAGCTCCTACAATGAGCAGTTCTTC. The V call is TRBV7-3, the J call TRBJ2-1, with 15 bases that match TRBD2. This CDR3 is 19 amino acids long. V shed 4 bases, J shed 0 bases, and the junction held 7 bases outside the gene matches. The germline V gene encodes CDR1 SGHTA and CDR2 FQGTGA.

This sequence joins TRBV28 and TRBJ2-2; D might be TRBD1 (5 bases). Trimming removed 5 bases at V and 8 bases at J, with 18 bases between. The germline V gene has CDR1 MDHEN and CDR2 SYDVKM. CDR3 length equals 15 residues. The CDR3: CASSAQGLGLGELFF. The CDR3 DNA is TGTGCCAGCAGTGCGCAGGGTCTAGGGTTAGGGGAGCTGTTTTTT. The full variable domain, rest sourced from reference TRBV28 and TRBJ2-2, is DVKVTQSSRYLVKRTGEKVFLECVQDMDHENMFWYRQDPGLGLRLIYFSYDVKMKEKGDIPEGYSVSREKKERFSLILESASTNQTSMYLCASSAQGLGLGELFFGEGSRLTVL.

The chain has TRBV25-1 and TRBJ2-7; TRBD2 is a possible D gene (5 bases). V gave up 6 bases and J gave up 2 bases, with 11 bases separating them. Germline V gene lookup returns CDR1 MGHDK and CDR2 SYGVNS. The CDR3 runs to 13 residues. The CDR3 loop is CASSRRGTYEQYF. The CDR3 DNA sequence: TGTGCCAGCAGCAGACGGGGTACCTACGAGCAGTACTTC.

This clone was detected a few times. This chain links TRBV2 with TRBJ2-1; TRBD1 aligns across 10 bases. CDR1 is SNHLY, CDR2 FYNNEI, per germline. This CDR3 contains 16 residues. With 6 bases clipped from V and 6 bases from J, the junction kept 11 bases outside the gene matches. CDR3 nucleotide sequence: TGTGCCAGCAGGATCTCCGGGACAGGGGTTCTCAATGAGCAGTTCTTC. This codes for CASRISGTGVLNEQFF.

This rearrangement joins TRBV4-1 to TRBJ1-2; D is unresolved. Germline values: CDR1 MGHRA, CDR2 YSYEKL. The CDR3 has 16 residues. With 1 base removed from V and 5 bases from J, the gap between germline ends came to 17 bases. For the CDR3, the DNA is TGCGCCAGCAGCCAAGTAGGAGATAGTGCCCTGTATGGCTACACCTTC. Translation gives CASSQVGDSALYGYTF.

The genes are TRBV12-3 or TRBV12-4 and TRBJ1-6; D remains ambiguous. This CDR3 is 12 amino acids long. Trimming stripped 4 bases from V and 5 bases from J, with 3 bases between. CDR3 nucleotide sequence: TGTGCCAGCAGTTACAATAATTCACCCCTCCACTTT. Its protein product is CASSYNNSPLHF.

The V and J genes are TRBV28 and TRBJ1-1; TRBD1 might be the D (5 bases). The CDR3 runs 14 residues. The germline CDR1 and CDR2 sequences are MDHEN and SYDVKM. Trimming cost V 6 bases and J 4 bases, with 15 bases left between them. This CDR3 reads CASSIGGVGTEAFF. CDR3 in DNA: TGTGCCAGCAGCATCGGGGGTGTGGGCACTGAAGCTTTCTTT.

CDR3 nucleotides: TGTGCCAGCAGCCAACTGACAGGGCTAGGCGGCGAGCAGTTCTTC. It is translated as CASSQLTGLGGEQFF. The V call is TRBV7-7, the J call TRBJ2-1, with TRBD1 matching over 7 bases. Looked up from germline, CDR1 is SSHAT and CDR2 is FNYEAQ (reference sequence). This CDR3 spans 15 amino acids. V dropped 5 bases and J dropped 10; count of bases not matched to a gene: 14.

The chain uses TRBV7-8 and TRBJ2-7, with TRBD2 identical over 9 bases. The ends lost 6 bases at V and 2 bases at J; junction bases unmatched: 8. Germline V gives CDR1 SGHVS, CDR2 FQNEAQ. This CDR3 has 15 residues. The CDR3 here is CASRLSSGDTYEQYF. CDR3 bases: TGTGCCAGCAGGTTGTCTAGCGGGGATACCTACGAGCAGTACTTC.

This chain links TRBV6-6 with TRBJ2-3; D is ambiguous. The CDR3 loop spans 17 amino acids. V lost 5 bases, J lost 0 bases, and 18 bases lay in between. CDR1 and CDR2 from the germline V gene are MNHNY and SVGAGI (reference sequence). The CDR3 spells CASSPRRTSTSTDTQYF. Written as DNA, the CDR3 is TGTGCCAGCAGTCCACGCCGAACTTCGACTAGCACAGATACGCAGTATTTT.

The chain joins TRBV5-4 to TRBJ2-7; 7 positions agree with TRBD1. The CDR3 consists of 15 residues. Germline CDR1 and CDR2: SGHNT and YYREEE (reference sequence). V lost 6 bases to trimming and J lost 7 bases; unmatched junction nucleotides: 16. The CDR3 here is CASNFRTGTLWEQYF. CDR3 nucleotide sequence: TGTGCCAGCAACTTCCGGACAGGAACGCTTTGGGAGCAGTACTTC.

V gene TRBV6-6 combines with J gene TRBJ2-4; 7 nucleotides agree with TRBD1. CDR3 length: 14 amino acids. Germline V gene lookup returns CDR1 MNHNY and CDR2 SVGAGI (reference sequence). The V and J ends lost 6 bases and 11 bases, in that order; junction bases with no gene match: 13. The CDR3 region has the DNA TGTGCCAGCAGCCAAACGCAGGGGGTGAATTTTCAGTACTTC. Translating it yields CASSQTQGVNFQYF.

V and J are TRBV4-3 and TRBJ2-3; 13 bases align to TRBD2. In germline, CDR1 is LGHNA, CDR2 YSLEER. V shed 0 bases, J shed 6 bases, and the junction held 9 bases outside the gene matches. This CDR3 has 18 residues. CDR3 bases: TGCGCCAGCAGCCAAGATCCCGGACTAGCGGGAGTAGTGGATACGCAGTATTTT. This gives the protein CASSQDPGLAGVVDTQYF.

The CDR3 spells CASSPNRMNTEAFF. The CDR3 nucleotides are TGTGCCAGCTCACCGAACAGAATGAACACTGAAGCTTTCTTT. The chain carries TRBV18 and TRBJ1-1; D is unclear. The CDR3 spans 14 residues. The V and J ends lost 3 bases and 0 bases respectively, with 8 bases between them. CDR1 and CDR2 (germline): KGHSH, LQKENI.